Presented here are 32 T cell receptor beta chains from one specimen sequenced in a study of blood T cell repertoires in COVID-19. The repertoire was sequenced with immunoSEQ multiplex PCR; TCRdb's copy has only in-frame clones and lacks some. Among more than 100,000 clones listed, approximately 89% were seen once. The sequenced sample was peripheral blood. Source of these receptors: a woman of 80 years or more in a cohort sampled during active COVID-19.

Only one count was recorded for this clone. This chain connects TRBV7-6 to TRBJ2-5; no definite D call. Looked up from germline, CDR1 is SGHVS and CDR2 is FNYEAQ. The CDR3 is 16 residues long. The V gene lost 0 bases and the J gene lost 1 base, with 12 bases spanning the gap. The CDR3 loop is CASSLARNQPQETQYF. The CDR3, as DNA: TGTGCCAGCAGCTTAGCGAGGAACCAACCCCAAGAGACCCAGTACTTC.

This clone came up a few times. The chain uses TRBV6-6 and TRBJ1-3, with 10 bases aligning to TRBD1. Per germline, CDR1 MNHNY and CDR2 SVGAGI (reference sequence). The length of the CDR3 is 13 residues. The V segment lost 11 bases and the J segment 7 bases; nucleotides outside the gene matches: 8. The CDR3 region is CAFGQGDGNTIYF. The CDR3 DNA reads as TGTGCCTTCGGACAGGGGGACGGCAACACCATATATTTT.

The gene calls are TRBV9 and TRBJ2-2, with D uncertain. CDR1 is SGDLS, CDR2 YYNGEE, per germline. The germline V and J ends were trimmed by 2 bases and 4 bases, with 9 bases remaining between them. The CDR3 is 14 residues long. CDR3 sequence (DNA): TGTGCCAGCAGCGTTACAGACCGCACCGGGGAGCTGTTTTTT. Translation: CASSVTDRTGELFF.

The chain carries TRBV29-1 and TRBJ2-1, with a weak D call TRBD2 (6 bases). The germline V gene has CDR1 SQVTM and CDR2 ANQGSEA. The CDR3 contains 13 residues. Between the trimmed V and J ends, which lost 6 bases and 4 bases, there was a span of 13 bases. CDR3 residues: CSVIGRAYNEQFF. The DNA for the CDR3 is TGCAGCGTAATCGGGAGAGCTTACAATGAGCAGTTCTTC.

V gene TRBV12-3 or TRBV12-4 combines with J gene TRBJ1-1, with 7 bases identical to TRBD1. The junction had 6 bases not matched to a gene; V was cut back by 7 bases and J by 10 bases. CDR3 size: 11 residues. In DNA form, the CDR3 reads TGTGCCAGCACCACATGGACAGGAGCTTTCTTT. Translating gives CASTTWTGAFF.

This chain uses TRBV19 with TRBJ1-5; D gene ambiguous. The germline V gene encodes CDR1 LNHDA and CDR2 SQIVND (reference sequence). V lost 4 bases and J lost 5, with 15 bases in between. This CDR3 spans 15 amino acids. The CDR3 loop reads CASSNPTSVHQPQHF. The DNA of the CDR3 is TGTGCCAGTAGTAATCCAACGTCGGTTCATCAGCCCCAGCATTTT.

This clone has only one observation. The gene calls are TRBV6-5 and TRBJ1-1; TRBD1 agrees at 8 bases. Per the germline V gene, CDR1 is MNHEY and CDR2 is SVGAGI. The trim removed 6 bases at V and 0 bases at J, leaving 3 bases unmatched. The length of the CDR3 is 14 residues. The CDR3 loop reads CASSLRGLNTEAFF. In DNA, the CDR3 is TGTGCCAGCAGCCTCAGGGGGCTGAACACTGAAGCTTTCTTT.

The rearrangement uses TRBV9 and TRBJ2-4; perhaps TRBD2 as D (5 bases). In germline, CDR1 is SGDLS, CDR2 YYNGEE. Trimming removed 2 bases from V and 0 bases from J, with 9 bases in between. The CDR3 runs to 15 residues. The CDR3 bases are TGTGCCAGCAGCGTTGGACGGGAAGCCAAAAACATTCAGTACTTC. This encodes CASSVGREAKNIQYF.

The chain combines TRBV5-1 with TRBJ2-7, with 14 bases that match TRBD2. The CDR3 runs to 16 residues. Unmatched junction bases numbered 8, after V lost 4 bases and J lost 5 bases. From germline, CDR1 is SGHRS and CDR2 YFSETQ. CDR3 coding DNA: TGCGCCAGCAGCACCGGACTAGCGGGAGGACCGGACGAGCAGTACTTC. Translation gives CASSTGLAGGPDEQYF.

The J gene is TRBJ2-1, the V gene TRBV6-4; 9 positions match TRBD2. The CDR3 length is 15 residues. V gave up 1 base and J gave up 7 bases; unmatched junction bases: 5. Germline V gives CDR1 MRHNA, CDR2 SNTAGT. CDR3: CASSDFGLASNEQFF. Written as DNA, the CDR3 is TGTGCCAGCAGTGACTTCGGACTAGCGAGTAATGAGCAGTTCTTC.

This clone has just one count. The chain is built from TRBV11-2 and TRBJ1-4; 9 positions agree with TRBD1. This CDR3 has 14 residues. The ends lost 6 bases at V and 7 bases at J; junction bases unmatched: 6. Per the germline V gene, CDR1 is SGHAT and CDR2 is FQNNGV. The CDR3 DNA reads TGTGCCAGCAGGGCCACAGGGGGCCTTGAAAAACTGTTTTTT. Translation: CASRATGGLEKLFF.

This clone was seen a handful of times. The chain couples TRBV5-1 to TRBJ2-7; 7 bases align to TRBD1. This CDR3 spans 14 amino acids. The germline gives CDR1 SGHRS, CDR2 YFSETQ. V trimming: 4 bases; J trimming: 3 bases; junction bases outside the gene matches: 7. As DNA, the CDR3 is TGCGCCAGCAGCAATCGACAGGGAAACTACGAGCAGTACTTC. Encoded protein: CASSNRQGNYEQYF. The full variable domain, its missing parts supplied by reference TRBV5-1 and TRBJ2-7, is KAGVTQTPRYLIKTRGQQVTLSCSPISGHRSVSWYQQTPGQGLQFLFEYFSETQRNKGNFPGRFSGRQFSNSRSEMNVSTLELGDSALYLCASSNRQGNYEQYFGPGTRLTVT.

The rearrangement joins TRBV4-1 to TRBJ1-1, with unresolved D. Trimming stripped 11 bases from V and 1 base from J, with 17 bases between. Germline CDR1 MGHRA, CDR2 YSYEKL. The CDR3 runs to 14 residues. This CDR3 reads CAAARGSGNTEAFF. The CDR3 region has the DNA TGCGCCGCAGCCAGAGGTAGTGGGAACACTGAAGCTTTCTTT.

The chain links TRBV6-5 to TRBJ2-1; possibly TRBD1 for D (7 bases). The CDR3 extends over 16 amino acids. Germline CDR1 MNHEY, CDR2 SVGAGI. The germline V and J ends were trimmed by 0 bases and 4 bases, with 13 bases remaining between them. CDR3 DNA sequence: TGTGCCAGCAGTTACTCGGGTCAGGGGGGATACAATGAGCAGTTCTTC. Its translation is CASSYSGQGGYNEQFF.

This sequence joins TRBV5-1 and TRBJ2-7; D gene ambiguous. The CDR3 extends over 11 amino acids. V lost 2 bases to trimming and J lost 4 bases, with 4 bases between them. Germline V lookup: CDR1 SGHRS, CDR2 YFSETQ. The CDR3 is CASSFSYEQYF. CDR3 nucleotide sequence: TGCGCCAGCAGCTTCAGTTACGAGCAGTACTTC.

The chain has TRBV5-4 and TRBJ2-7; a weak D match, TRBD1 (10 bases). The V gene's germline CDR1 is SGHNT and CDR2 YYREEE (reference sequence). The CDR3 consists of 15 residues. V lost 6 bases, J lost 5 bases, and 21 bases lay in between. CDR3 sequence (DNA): TGTGCCAGCACCCGGACAGGGGGACTAGCCCACGAGCAGTACTTC. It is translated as CASTRTGGLAHEQYF.

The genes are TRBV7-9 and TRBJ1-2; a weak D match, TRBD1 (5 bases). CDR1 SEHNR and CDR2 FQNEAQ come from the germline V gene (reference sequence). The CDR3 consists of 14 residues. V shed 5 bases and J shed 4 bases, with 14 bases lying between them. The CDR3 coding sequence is TGTGCCAGCAGCCCGCCAGCAGGGCCCTATGGCTACACCTTC. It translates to CASSPPAGPYGYTF.

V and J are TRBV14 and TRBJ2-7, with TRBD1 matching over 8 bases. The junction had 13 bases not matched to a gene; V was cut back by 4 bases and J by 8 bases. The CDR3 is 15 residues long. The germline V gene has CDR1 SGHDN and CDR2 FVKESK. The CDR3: CASSLTTGASVKQYF. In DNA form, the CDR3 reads TGTGCCAGCAGCCTAACGACAGGGGCTTCGGTGAAGCAGTACTTC.

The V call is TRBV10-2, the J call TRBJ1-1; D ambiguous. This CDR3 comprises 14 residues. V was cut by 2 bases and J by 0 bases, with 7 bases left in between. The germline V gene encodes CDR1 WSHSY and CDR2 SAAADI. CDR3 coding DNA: TGCGCCAGCAGTGAGGAGGGAATGAACACTGAAGCTTTCTTT. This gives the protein CASSEEGMNTEAFF.

The CDR3 region is CASSVDRGINEQYF. The CDR3 DNA reads TGTGCCAGCAGTGTTGACAGGGGGATCAACGAGCAGTACTTC. This chain connects TRBV2 to TRBJ2-7; 9 bases agree with TRBD1. V shed 4 bases, J shed 5 bases, and the junction held 6 bases outside the gene matches. The CDR3 extends over 14 amino acids. Germline V gene data show CDR1 as SNHLY and CDR2 as FYNNEI.

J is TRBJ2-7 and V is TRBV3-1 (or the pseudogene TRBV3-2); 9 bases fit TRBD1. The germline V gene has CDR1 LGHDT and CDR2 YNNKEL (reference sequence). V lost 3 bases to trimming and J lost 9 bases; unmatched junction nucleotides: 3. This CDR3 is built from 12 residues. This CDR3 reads CASSQRQGGQYF. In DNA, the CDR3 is TGTGCCAGCAGCCAGAGACAGGGGGGGCAGTACTTC.

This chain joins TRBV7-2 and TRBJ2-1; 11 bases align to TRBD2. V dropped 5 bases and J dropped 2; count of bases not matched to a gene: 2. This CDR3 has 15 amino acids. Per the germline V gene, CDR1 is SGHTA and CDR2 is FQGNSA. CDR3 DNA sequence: TGTGCCAGCAGCAGTAGCGGGGGGGCCTACAATGAGCAGTTCTTC. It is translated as CASSSSGGAYNEQFF.

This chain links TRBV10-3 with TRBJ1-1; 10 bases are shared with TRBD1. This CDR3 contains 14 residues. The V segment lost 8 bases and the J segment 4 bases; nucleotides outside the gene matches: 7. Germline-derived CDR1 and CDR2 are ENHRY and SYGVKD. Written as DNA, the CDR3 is TGTGCCATCGAAAACCGGGACAGGGGCACTGAAGCTTTCTTT. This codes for CAIENRDRGTEAFF.

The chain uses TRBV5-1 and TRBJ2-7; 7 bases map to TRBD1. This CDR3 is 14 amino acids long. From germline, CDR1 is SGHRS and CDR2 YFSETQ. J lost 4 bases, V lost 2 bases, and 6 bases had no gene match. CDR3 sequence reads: CASSFRQGLYEQYF. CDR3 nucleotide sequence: TGCGCCAGCAGCTTTAGACAGGGCCTTTACGAGCAGTACTTC. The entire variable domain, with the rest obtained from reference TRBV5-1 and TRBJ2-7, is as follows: KAGVTQTPRYLIKTRGQQVTLSCSPISGHRSVSWYQQTPGQGLQFLFEYFSETQRNKGNFPGRFSGRQFSNSRSEMNVSTLELGDSALYLCASSFRQGLYEQYFGPGTRLTVT.

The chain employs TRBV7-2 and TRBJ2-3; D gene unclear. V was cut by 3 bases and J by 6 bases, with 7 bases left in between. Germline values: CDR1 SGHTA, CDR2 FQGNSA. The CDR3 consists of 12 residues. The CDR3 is CASSFVPDTQYF. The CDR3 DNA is TGTGCCAGCAGCTTCGTTCCGGATACGCAGTATTTT.

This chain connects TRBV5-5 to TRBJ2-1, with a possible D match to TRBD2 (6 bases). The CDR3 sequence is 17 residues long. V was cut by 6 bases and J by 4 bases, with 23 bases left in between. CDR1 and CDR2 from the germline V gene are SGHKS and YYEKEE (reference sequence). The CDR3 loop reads CASTPRRGTGGYNEQFF. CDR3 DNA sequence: TGTGCCAGCACCCCTCGCCGGGGGACCGGCGGGTACAATGAGCAGTTCTTC.

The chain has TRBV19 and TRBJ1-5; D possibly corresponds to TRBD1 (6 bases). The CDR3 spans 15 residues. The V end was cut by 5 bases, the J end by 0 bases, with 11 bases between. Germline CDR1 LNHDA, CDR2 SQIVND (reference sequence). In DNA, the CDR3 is TGTGCCAGTAGTCCGAAAGGGGGTAGCAATCAGCCCCAGCATTTT. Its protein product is CASSPKGGSNQPQHF.

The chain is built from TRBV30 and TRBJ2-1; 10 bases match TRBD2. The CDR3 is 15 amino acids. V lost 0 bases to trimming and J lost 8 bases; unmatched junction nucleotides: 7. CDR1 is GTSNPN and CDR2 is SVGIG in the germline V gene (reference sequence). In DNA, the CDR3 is TGTGCCTGGAGTGTACTAGCGGGGCCCACAGATGAGCAGTTCTTC. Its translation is CAWSVLAGPTDEQFF.

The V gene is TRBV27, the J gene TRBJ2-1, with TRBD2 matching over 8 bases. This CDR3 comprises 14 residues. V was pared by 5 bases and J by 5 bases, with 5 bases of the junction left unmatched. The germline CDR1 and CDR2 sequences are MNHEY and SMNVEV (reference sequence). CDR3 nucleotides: TGTGCCAGCAGTCCTCGGCGGGGGGACAATGAGCAGTTCTTC. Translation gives CASSPRRGDNEQFF.

The DNA for the CDR3 is TGTGCCAGCAGTTCCCCGGCGAGGCATGGCTACACCTTC. Residues: CASSSPARHGYTF. The genes are TRBV5-6 and TRBJ1-2; no definite D call. CDR1 is SGHDT, CDR2 YYEEEE, per germline. The CDR3 runs to 13 residues. V was clipped by 5 bases and J by 6 bases, with 14 bases between them.

CDR3 in DNA: TGTGCCATCAGCCAAAGCCCCGCCTACCAAGAGACCCAGTACTTC. Protein: CAISQSPAYQETQYF. The V gene is TRBV10-3, the J gene TRBJ2-5; D call uncertain. Per germline, CDR1 ENHRY and CDR2 SYGVKD. The CDR3 contains 15 residues. V was pared by 6 bases and J by 0 bases, with 14 bases between.

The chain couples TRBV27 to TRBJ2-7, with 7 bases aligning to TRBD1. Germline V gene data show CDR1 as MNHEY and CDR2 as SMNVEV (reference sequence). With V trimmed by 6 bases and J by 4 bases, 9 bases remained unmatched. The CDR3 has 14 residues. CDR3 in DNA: TGTGCCAGCAGCCCCGGGACAGTTTTATACGAGCAGTACTTC. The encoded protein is CASSPGTVLYEQYF.